This T cell receptor beta chain appears in the sequencing data of a study of OX40 agonist ivuxolimab in advanced cancers. The wider study: Age averaged around 58 years (range about 23 to 80), and just over 80% were male. Partial responses were achieved by three patients, one with hepatocellular carcinoma and two with cutaneous melanoma.

V lost 4 bases and J lost 8, with 14 bases in between. CDR3 length: 14 amino acids. Germline CDR1 is MDHEN and CDR2 is SYDVKM. To note about this clone: What it binds is unknown.

Clones were sequenced by immunoSEQ multiplex PCR, and TCRdb holds only the in-frame ones, with some missing. Here the sample spans 80,000 or so clones, 84% being singletons. Regarding the study as a whole: There were also nonresponders showing low normalized T-cell clonal expansion.

The sequence was collected from an adult with an advanced solid tumor such as melanoma, head and neck, liver or kidney cancer. This sample comprised CD4+ or CD8+ T cells sorted from blood, obtained in a trial of the OX40 agonist ivuxolimab. V is TRBV28 and J is TRBJ1-4, with a possible D match to TRBD1 (6 bases). CDR3 sequence (DNA): TGTGCCAGCAGTTCTCCAGGGGCTGGGGAAAAACTGTTTTTT. Amino acids: CASSSPGAGEKLFF.